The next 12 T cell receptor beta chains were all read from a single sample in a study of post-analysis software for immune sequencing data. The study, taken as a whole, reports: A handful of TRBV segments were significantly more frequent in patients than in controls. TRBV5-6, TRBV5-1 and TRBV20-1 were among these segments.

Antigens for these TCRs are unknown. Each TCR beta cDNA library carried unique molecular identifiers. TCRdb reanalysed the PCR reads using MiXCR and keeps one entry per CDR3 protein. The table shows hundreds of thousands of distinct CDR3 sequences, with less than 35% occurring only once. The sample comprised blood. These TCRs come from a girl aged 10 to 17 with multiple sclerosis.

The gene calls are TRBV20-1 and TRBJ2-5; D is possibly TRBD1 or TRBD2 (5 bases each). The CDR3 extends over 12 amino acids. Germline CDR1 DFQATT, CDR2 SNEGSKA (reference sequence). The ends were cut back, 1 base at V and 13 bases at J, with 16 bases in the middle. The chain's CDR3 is CSARARGGERYF. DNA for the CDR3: TGCAGTGCTAGAGCTCGGGGCGGAGAGCGGTACTTC.

The CDR3 loop is CAIGNTGGSRTDTQYF. The CDR3 DNA sequence: TGTGCCATCGGTAACACGGGAGGCAGCCGCACAGATACGCAGTATTTT. This chain joins TRBV10-3 and TRBJ2-3; 7 bases line up with TRBD2. The length of the CDR3 is 16 residues. Germline loops: CDR1 ENHRY, CDR2 SYGVKD. The V segment lost 8 bases and the J segment 1 base; nucleotides outside the gene matches: 12.

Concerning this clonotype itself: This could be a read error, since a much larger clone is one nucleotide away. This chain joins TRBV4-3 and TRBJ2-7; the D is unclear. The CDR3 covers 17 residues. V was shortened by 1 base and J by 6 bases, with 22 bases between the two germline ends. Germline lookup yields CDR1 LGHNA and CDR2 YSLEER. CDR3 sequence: CASSQGLKAGEGCEQYF. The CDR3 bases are TGCGCCAGCAGCCAAGGGCTAAAGGCAGGAGAAGGCTGCGAGCAGTACTTC.

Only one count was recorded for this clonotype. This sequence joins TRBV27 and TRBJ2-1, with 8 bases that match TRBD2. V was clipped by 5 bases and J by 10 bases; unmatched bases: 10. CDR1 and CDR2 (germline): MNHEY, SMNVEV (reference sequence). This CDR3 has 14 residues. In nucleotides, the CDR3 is TGTGCCAGCAGTCCCCTGGGACTAGTCTGGGAGCAGTTCTTC. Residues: CASSPLGLVWEQFF.

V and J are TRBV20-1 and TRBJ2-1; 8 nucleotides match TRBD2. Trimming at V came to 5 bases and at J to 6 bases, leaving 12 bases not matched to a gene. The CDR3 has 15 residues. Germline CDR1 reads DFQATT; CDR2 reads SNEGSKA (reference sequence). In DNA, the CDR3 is TGCAGTGCTCCTACTCGGGGGGGCCGAGGCAATGAGCAGTTCTTC. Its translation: CSAPTRGGRGNEQFF.

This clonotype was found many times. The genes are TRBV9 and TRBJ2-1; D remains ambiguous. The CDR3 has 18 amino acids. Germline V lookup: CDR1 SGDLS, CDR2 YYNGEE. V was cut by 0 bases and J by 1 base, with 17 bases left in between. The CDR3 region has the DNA TGTGCCAGCAGCGTAGGACGGTTCTCCGGAATGTCCTACAATGAGCAGTTCTTC. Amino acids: CASSVGRFSGMSYNEQFF.

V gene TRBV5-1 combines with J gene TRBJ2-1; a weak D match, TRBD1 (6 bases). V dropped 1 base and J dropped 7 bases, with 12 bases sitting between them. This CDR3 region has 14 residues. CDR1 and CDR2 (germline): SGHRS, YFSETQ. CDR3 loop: CASSLRQEENEQFF. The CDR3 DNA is TGCGCCAGCAGCTTGCGACAGGAAGAAAATGAGCAGTTCTTC.

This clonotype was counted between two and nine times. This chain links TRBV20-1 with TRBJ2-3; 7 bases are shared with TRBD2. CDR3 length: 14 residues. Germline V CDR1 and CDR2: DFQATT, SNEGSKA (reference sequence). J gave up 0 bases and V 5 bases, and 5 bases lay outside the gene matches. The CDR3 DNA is TGCAGTGCTCCGGGACTAACTAGCACAGATACGCAGTATTTT. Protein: CSAPGLTSTDTQYF.

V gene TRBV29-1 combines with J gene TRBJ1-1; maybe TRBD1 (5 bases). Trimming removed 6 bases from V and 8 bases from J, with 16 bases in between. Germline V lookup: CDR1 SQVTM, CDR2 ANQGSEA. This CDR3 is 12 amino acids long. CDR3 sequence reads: CSVDTLGEEAFF. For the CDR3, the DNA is TGCAGCGTGGACACCTTGGGGGAAGAAGCTTTCTTT.

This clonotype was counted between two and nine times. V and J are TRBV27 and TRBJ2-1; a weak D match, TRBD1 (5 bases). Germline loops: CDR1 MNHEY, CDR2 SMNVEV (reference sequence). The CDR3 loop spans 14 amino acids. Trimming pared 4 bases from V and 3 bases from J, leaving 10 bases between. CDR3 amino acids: CASSSPGFYNEQFF. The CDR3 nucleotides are TGTGCCAGCAGTTCGCCAGGGTTCTACAATGAGCAGTTCTTC.

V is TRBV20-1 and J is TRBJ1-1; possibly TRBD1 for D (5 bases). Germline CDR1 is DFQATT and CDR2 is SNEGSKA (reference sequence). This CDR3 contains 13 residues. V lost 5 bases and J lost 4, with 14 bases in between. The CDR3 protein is CSAGPQACTEAFF. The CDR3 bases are TGCAGTGCTGGCCCACAGGCTTGCACTGAAGCTTTCTTT.

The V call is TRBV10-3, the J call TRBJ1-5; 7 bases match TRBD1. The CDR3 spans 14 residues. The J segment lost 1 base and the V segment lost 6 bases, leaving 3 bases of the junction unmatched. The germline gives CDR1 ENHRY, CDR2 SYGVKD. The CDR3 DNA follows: TGTGCCATCAGGGCACAGGGGAGCAATCAGCCCCAGCATTTT. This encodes CAIRAQGSNQPQHF.